The clone carrying this TCR beta chain was counted at least ten times. The antigen is undetermined. TCRdb reprocessed the 5' RACE reads via MiXCR and lists one record per CDR3 protein. The profile shows around 670,000 distinct CDR3 sequences, 6.1% of them singletons. The germline CDR1 and CDR2 sequences are MGHDK and SYGVNS. This CDR3 has 13 amino acids. V dropped 10 bases and J dropped 3 bases, with 16 bases sitting between them. This record comes from a study of identical twins. Notes on the study in general: Twin pairs' shared out-of-frame alpha sequences were enriched in low generation probability. A lower insertion count was a feature of abundant cord blood beta clonotypes, with no such feature in memory repertoires. Models underestimated TCR alpha sharing (out-of-frame) in monozygotic twins. It was possible that invariant MAIT and iNKT cells partly confounded the zero-insertion analyses.

The source is a man between 18 and 35 years old in good health. Material: naive T cells sorted from blood. The chain employs TRBV25-1 and TRBJ2-7, with D perhaps matching TRBD1 (6 bases). CDR3 sequence (DNA): TGTGCCAACCTAGAACAGGGCCGCTACGAGCAGTACTTC. This sequence encodes CANLEQGRYEQYF.